What follows are 23 T cell receptor beta chains derived from one specimen sequenced in a study of T cell responses to AZD1222 COVID-19 vaccine. The data were produced by immunoSEQ multiplex PCR, yet TCRdb's version contains in-frame clones alone and is incomplete. The sample has over 75,000 clones, around 85% seen once. The sequenced sample was peripheral blood, obtained 28 days after the second AZD1222 dose. Source of these receptors: an adult who received the AZD1222 COVID-19 vaccine.

Details on this clone: This same CDR3 is encoded by further DNA sequences in the sample. The chain employs TRBV27 and TRBJ2-6; D is unresolved. V lost 3 bases to trimming and J lost 2 bases, with 5 bases between them. This CDR3 has 14 residues. Germline lookup yields CDR1 MNHEY and CDR2 SMNVEV (reference sequence). The CDR3 bases are TGTGCCAGCAGTTTTGGACCTGGGGCCAACGTCCTGACTTTC. Translation gives CASSFGPGANVLTF. Using reference TRBV27 and TRBJ2-6 for the parts outside the CDR3, the full variable domain is EAQVTQNPRYLITVTGKKLTVTCSQNMNHEYMSWYRQDPGLGLRQIYYSMNVEVTDKGDVPEGYKVSRKEKRNFPLILESPSPNQTSLYFCASSFGPGANVLTFGAGSRLTVL.

The genes are TRBV6-5 and TRBJ1-1; D is ambiguous. This CDR3 is 14 amino acids long. The V and J ends lost 6 bases and 3 bases respectively, with 14 bases between them. Germline lookup yields CDR1 MNHEY and CDR2 SVGAGI. As DNA, the CDR3 is TGTGCCAGCAGGAGGGAGAGGAGCGACACTGAAGCTTTCTTT. It codes for CASRRERSDTEAFF.

The chain has TRBV13 and TRBJ1-2, with 7 bases fitting TRBD1. This CDR3 has 12 residues. The trim removed 5 bases at V and 7 bases at J, leaving 4 bases unmatched. Looked up from germline, CDR1 is PRHDT and CDR2 is FYEKMQ (reference sequence). The CDR3 nucleotides are TGTGCCAGCAGCCTGGGGACAGTTGGCTACACCTTC. This translates into CASSLGTVGYTF.

As DNA, the CDR3 is TGTGCCAGCAGCCCCCTGGACGGGGACTCCTACGAGCAGTACTTC. It yields the protein CASSPLDGDSYEQYF. The rearrangement links TRBV14 to TRBJ2-7; TRBD2 might be the D (5 bases). This CDR3 is built from 15 residues. Looked up from germline, CDR1 is SGHDN and CDR2 is FVKESK. The V and J ends lost 4 bases and 0 bases respectively, with 13 bases between them. The whole variable domain, remainder taken from reference TRBV14 and TRBJ2-7, is EAGVTQFPSHSVIEKGQTVTLRCDPISGHDNLYWYRRVMGKEIKFLLHFVKESKQDESGMPNNRFLAERTGGTYSTLKVQPAELEDSGVYFCASSPLDGDSYEQYFGPGTRLTVT.

The chain couples TRBV27 to TRBJ2-3, with TRBD1 as a possible D gene (6 bases). V lost 2 bases and J lost 6, with 12 bases in between. The CDR3 runs to 14 residues. CDR1 is MNHEY, CDR2 SMNVEV, per germline (reference sequence). CDR3 protein: CASSLATGSDTQYF. In nucleotides, the CDR3 is TGTGCCAGCAGTTTAGCGACAGGTTCCGATACGCAGTATTTT.

The chain employs TRBV11-1 and TRBJ2-7, with D perhaps TRBD1 (6 bases). Per germline, CDR1 SGHAT and CDR2 FQDESV (reference sequence). Deletions cut 5 bases from V and 0 bases from J, with 11 bases between. The CDR3 totals 14 residues. The CDR3 region has the DNA TGTGCCAGCAGCCCCGGGACAACCTCCTACGAGCAGTACTTC. This codes for CASSPGTTSYEQYF. The variable domain in full, with the rest retrieved from reference TRBV11-1 and TRBJ2-7, is EAEVAQSPRYKITEKSQAVAFWCDPISGHATLYWYRQILGQGPELLVQFQDESVVDDSQLPKDRFSAERLKGVDSTLKIQPAELGDSAMYLCASSPGTTSYEQYFGPGTRLTVT.

The chain has TRBV9 and TRBJ1-3; the match to TRBD1 covers 8 bases. Per germline, CDR1 SGDLS and CDR2 YYNGEE. CDR3 size: 14 residues. V trimming: 4 bases; J trimming: 3 bases; junction bases outside the gene matches: 3. The CDR3: CASSKTGDGNTIYF. The DNA of the CDR3 is TGTGCCAGCAGCAAGACAGGGGATGGAAACACCATATATTTT.

The chain links TRBV18 to TRBJ2-2; 12 bases map to TRBD1. The junction had 12 bases not matched to a gene; V was cut back by 6 bases and J by 7 bases. The CDR3 has 17 amino acids. Looked up from germline, CDR1 is KGHSH and CDR2 is LQKENI. CDR3 coding DNA: TGTGCCAGCTCTCGCGGGACAGGGGGCGAAACCGGCGGGGAGCTGTTTTTT. Protein sequence: CASSRGTGGETGGELFF.

The chain is built from TRBV6-5 and TRBJ2-2; 7 bases match TRBD1. V was clipped by 6 bases and J by 5 bases; unmatched bases: 9. Germline V gene lookup returns CDR1 MNHEY and CDR2 SVGAGI. The CDR3 sequence is 15 residues long. CDR3 loop: CASRVGDRRTGELFF. CDR3 DNA: TGTGCCAGCAGGGTAGGGGACAGACGGACCGGGGAGCTGTTTTTT.

This chain joins TRBV28 and TRBJ1-5; D is perhaps TRBD1 (6 bases). The V end lost 6 bases, the J end lost 6 bases, and 12 bases lay between the germline ends. This CDR3 has 13 residues. Germline CDR1 MDHEN, CDR2 SYDVKM. The CDR3 spells CASSTGTGQPQHF. Written as DNA, the CDR3 is TGTGCCAGCAGCACAGGGACGGGTCAGCCCCAGCATTTT.

The V call is TRBV11-3, the J call TRBJ2-1; TRBD2 matches 14 bases. V shed 4 bases and J 9 bases; nucleotides not matched to a gene: 14. Per the germline V gene, CDR1 is SGHNT and CDR2 is YENEEA. CDR3 length: 18 residues. CDR3: CASSSGTSGSPLRSEQFF. CDR3 bases: TGTGCCAGCAGCTCTGGGACTAGCGGGAGCCCCCTAAGGAGTGAGCAGTTCTTC.

J is TRBJ2-1 and V is TRBV9; TRBD2 matches at 7 bases. J lost 2 bases, V lost 4 bases, and 3 bases had no gene match. CDR3 size: 14 residues. Germline values: CDR1 SGDLS, CDR2 YYNGEE. DNA of the CDR3: TGTGCCAGCAGCCGGGACTACACCTACAATGAGCAGTTCTTC. Residues: CASSRDYTYNEQFF.

CDR3 sequence reads: CASSLAGLDEQYF. The CDR3 DNA follows: TGTGCCAGCAGTTTAGCAGGGCTAGACGAGCAGTACTTC. The gene calls are TRBV12-3 or TRBV12-4 and TRBJ2-7; no definite D call. The CDR3 extends over 13 amino acids. V was shortened by 0 bases and J by 5 bases, with 8 bases between the two germline ends.

The chain carries TRBV10-3 and TRBJ1-5; 7 nucleotides line up with TRBD1. Germline V lookup: CDR1 ENHRY, CDR2 SYGVKD. Trimming cost V 5 bases and J 1 base; bases outside gene matches: 2. This CDR3 is 14 amino acids long. The CDR3 DNA follows: TGTGCCATCAGTCAGGACAGGAGCAATCAGCCCCAGCATTTT. Its translation: CAISQDRSNQPQHF.

The chain uses TRBV5-1 and TRBJ2-3, with D perhaps matching TRBD2 (6 bases). V was shortened by 0 bases and J by 4 bases, with 15 bases between the two germline ends. The germline V gene encodes CDR1 SGHRS and CDR2 YFSETQ. The length of the CDR3 is 16 residues. CDR3 in DNA: TGCGCCAGCAGCTTGGAAAGCGGCCGCGGGGCAGATACGCAGTATTTT. Protein sequence: CASSLESGRGADTQYF.

The chain employs TRBV29-1 and TRBJ2-7, with 15 bases matching TRBD2. The germline V gene encodes CDR1 SQVTM and CDR2 ANQGSEA. CDR3 length equals 14 residues. J gave up 7 bases and V 7 bases, and 8 bases lay outside the gene matches. DNA for the CDR3: TGCAGCGCAGAGGGGACTAGCGGGAGGAGGGAGCAGTACTTC. Translation: CSAEGTSGRREQYF.

This rearrangement joins TRBV7-9 to TRBJ2-3; the D is unclear. Germline CDR1 SEHNR, CDR2 FQNEAQ (reference sequence). The CDR3 totals 14 residues. Trimming took off 1 base at V and 2 bases at J, with 7 bases between the two ends. This CDR3 reads CASSLDAHTDTQYF. For the CDR3, the DNA is TGTGCCAGCAGCTTAGACGCCCACACAGATACGCAGTATTTT.

J is TRBJ1-5 and V is TRBV28; tentatively, D is TRBD1 (6 bases). Trimming removed 5 bases from V and 11 bases from J, with 13 bases in between. Germline CDR1 reads MDHEN; CDR2 reads SYDVKM. The CDR3 is 12 amino acids. As DNA, the CDR3 is TGTGCCAGCAGTCCAGGGGCGCCGGCCCAGCATTTT. Protein: CASSPGAPAQHF.

The chain is built from TRBV15 and TRBJ2-2, with 16 bases fitting TRBD2. CDR1 is LNHNV, CDR2 YYDKDF, per germline (reference sequence). This CDR3 contains 20 residues. With V trimmed by 0 bases and J by 3 bases, 7 bases remained unmatched. This chain's CDR3 is CATSRDFTGLAGGDTGELFF. The CDR3 nucleotides are TGTGCCACCAGCAGAGATTTCACGGGACTAGCGGGAGGGGACACCGGGGAGCTGTTTTTT.

V is TRBV6-1 and J is TRBJ2-5, with TRBD2 matching over 9 bases. Germline trimming cut 3 bases from V and 6 bases from J; bases unmatched to any gene: 8. Germline lookup yields CDR1 MNHNS and CDR2 SASEGT. The CDR3 has 15 residues. The CDR3 DNA reads as TGTGCCAGCAGTGAGGGCGGGGGGGCCCTAAAGACCCAGTACTTC. Translation gives CASSEGGGALKTQYF.

This sequence joins TRBV3-1 (or the pseudogene TRBV3-2) and TRBJ2-7; 8 nucleotides line up with TRBD2. Germline loops: CDR1 LGHDT, CDR2 YNNKEL (reference sequence). CDR3 length equals 12 residues. Losses at the gene ends were 4 bases for V and 9 bases for J; bases not matched to a gene: 5. CDR3 residues: CASSLGLAGQYF. The CDR3 DNA reads TGTGCCAGCAGCCTCGGACTAGCTGGGCAGTACTTC.

The V gene is TRBV28, the J gene TRBJ2-6, with D possibly TRBD2 on 6 matching bases. V lost 3 bases and J 3 bases, leaving 9 bases between the germline ends. This CDR3 region has 15 residues. Germline CDR1 MDHEN, CDR2 SYDVKM. CDR3 residues: CASSLGGYGANVLTF. CDR3 nucleotide sequence: TGTGCCAGCAGTTTGGGAGGCTATGGGGCCAACGTCCTGACTTTC.

In its sample, this clone ranks as medium-sized. The V and J genes are TRBV18 and TRBJ1-2; 11 nucleotides match TRBD1. CDR1 and CDR2 (germline): KGHSH, LQKENI. The CDR3 contains 14 residues. V was clipped by 5 bases and J by 9 bases; unmatched bases: 8. The DNA of the CDR3 is TGTGCCAGCTCAACCGGGACAGGGGGAAATAGCTACACCTTC. This translates into CASSTGTGGNSYTF.